Listed below are T cell receptor beta chains from one sample, sequenced in a study of blood T cell repertoires in COVID-19. TCRdb's table, derived via immunoSEQ multiplex PCR, lists solely in-frame clones and lacks some. The data show tens of thousands of clones, around three quarters seen once. Sequenced sample: peripheral blood. The receptor set was obtained from a man between 60 and 75 years old with active or convalescent COVID-19. Both conserved end residues are part of each CDR3. D genes are given only for firm matches. For some rows the clone size is stated as once, few or many, or as a class when expanded; others skip it.

V gene: TRBV30; D gene: TRBD2; clone size: once; J gene: TRBJ2-1; CDR3 DNA: TGTGCCTGGGGCAAGGGACTAGCGGGGGTCAATGAGCAGTTCTTC; CDR3 protein: CAWGKGLAGVNEQFF
V gene: TRBV3-1/TRBV3-2; D gene: .; clone size: .; J gene: TRBJ1-2; CDR3 DNA: TGTGCCAGCAGCCACAACAGGGTGAATACTAATGGCTACACCTTC; CDR3 protein: CASSHNRVNTNGYTF
V gene: TRBV5-1; D gene: .; clone size: once; J gene: TRBJ2-3; CDR3 DNA: TGCGCCAGCAGCTTTAGCGCAGATACGCAGTATTTT; CDR3 protein: CASSFSADTQYF
V gene: TRBV3-1/TRBV3-2; D gene: .; clone size: .; J gene: TRBJ1-4; CDR3 DNA: TGTGCCAGCAGCCAGCGTCACCTGAATGAAAAACTGTTTTTT; CDR3 protein: CASSQRHLNEKLFF
V gene: TRBV10-1; D gene: .; clone size: .; J gene: TRBJ1-1; CDR3 DNA: TGCGCCAGCCCGGAGCCTTCGGGGGATAATACTGAAGCTTTCTTT; CDR3 protein: CASPEPSGDNTEAFF
V gene: TRBV7-3; D gene: TRBD2; clone size: .; J gene: TRBJ2-7; CDR3 DNA: TGTGCCAGCAGCTTAAAAGCGACTAGCGGGGGGTTATCTCACTACGAGCAGTACTTC; CDR3 protein: CASSLKATSGGLSHYEQYF
V gene: TRBV18; D gene: .; clone size: .; J gene: TRBJ2-5; CDR3 DNA: TGTGCCAGCTCACCACGACAGATGTACCAAGAGACCCAGTACTTC; CDR3 protein: CASSPRQMYQETQYF
V gene: TRBV30; D gene: TRBD2; clone size: .; J gene: TRBJ2-3; CDR3 DNA: TGTGCCTGGAGTGTTCTTAGCGGGGAGGTTCAAGATACGCAGTATTTT; CDR3 protein: CAWSVLSGEVQDTQYF
V gene: TRBV12-3/TRBV12-4; D gene: .; clone size: .; J gene: TRBJ1-1; CDR3 DNA: TGTGCCAGCAGTTTGGGCGAGAACACTGAAGCTTTCTTT; CDR3 protein: CASSLGENTEAFF
V gene: TRBV4-2; D gene: TRBD2; clone size: .; J gene: TRBJ2-3; CDR3 DNA: TGTGCCAGCAGCCAAGCCTCGGGACTAGCGGGGGGGAGCACAGATACGCAGTATTTT; CDR3 protein: CASSQASGLAGGSTDTQYF
V gene: TRBV30; D gene: .; clone size: .; J gene: TRBJ1-5; CDR3 DNA: TGTGCCTGGAGTGTCTTACAGGGAGATCAGCCCCAGCATTTT; CDR3 protein: CAWSVLQGDQPQHF
V gene: TRBV5-4; D gene: TRBD1; clone size: .; J gene: TRBJ1-1; CDR3 DNA: TGTGCCAGCAGTCAGGACAGGATGAACACTGAAGCTTTCTTT; CDR3 protein: CASSQDRMNTEAFF
V gene: TRBV28; D gene: TRBD1; clone size: once; J gene: TRBJ1-1; CDR3 DNA: TGTGCCAGCAGTTTCACAGGGGGCACGGCTGAAGCTTTCTTT; CDR3 protein: CASSFTGGTAEAFF
V gene: TRBV7-2; D gene: .; clone size: .; J gene: TRBJ1-2; CDR3 DNA: TGTGCCAGCAGCTTAGATCGACACTTCGATGGCTACACCTTC; CDR3 protein: CASSLDRHFDGYTF
V gene: TRBV6-1; D gene: .; clone size: .; J gene: TRBJ2-7; CDR3 DNA: TGTGCCAGCAGTGCCCTCAGGGGTTCCTACGAGCAGTACTTC; CDR3 protein: CASSALRGSYEQYF
V gene: TRBV19; D gene: .; clone size: .; J gene: TRBJ2-3; CDR3 DNA: TGTGCCAGTACGGAGGGGACAGATACGCAGTATTTT; CDR3 protein: CASTEGTDTQYF
V gene: TRBV5-8; D gene: TRBD1; clone size: .; J gene: TRBJ2-7; CDR3 DNA: TGTGCCAGCAGGTCCCGAACAGGGGTCTACGAGCAGTACTTC; CDR3 protein: CASRSRTGVYEQYF
V gene: TRBV2; D gene: TRBD1; clone size: once; J gene: TRBJ1-2; CDR3 DNA: TGTGCCAGCAGTGAAGCGCTTGGGACAGGACGCCCCAACTATGGCTACACCTTC; CDR3 protein: CASSEALGTGRPNYGYTF
V gene: TRBV9; D gene: .; clone size: .; J gene: TRBJ2-3; CDR3 DNA: TGTGCCAGCAGCGGCCGGGCAGGGTCCACAGATACGCAGTATTTT; CDR3 protein: CASSGRAGSTDTQYF
V gene: TRBV28; D gene: TRBD1; clone size: .; J gene: TRBJ2-1; CDR3 DNA: TGTGCCAGCAGTATCCGACAGGGTTTTAATGAGCAGTTCTTC; CDR3 protein: CASSIRQGFNEQFF
V gene: TRBV18; D gene: TRBD1; clone size: .; J gene: TRBJ1-5; CDR3 DNA: TGTGCCAGCTCGAATCCCCCGCCGGGGACAGGGTTAAATCAGCCCCAGCATTTT; CDR3 protein: CASSNPPPGTGLNQPQHF
V gene: TRBV5-1; D gene: .; clone size: .; J gene: TRBJ2-5; CDR3 DNA: TGCGCCAGCAGCTTGTTGGGGCAGCAAGAGACCCAGTACTTC; CDR3 protein: CASSLLGQQETQYF
V gene: TRBV28; D gene: TRBD1; clone size: once; J gene: TRBJ1-4; CDR3 DNA: TGTGCCACCGCCGAGGGACAGGAGGCGACTAACGTGTTTTTT; CDR3 protein: CATAEGQEATNVFF
V gene: TRBV6-6; D gene: .; clone size: .; J gene: TRBJ1-1; CDR3 DNA: TGTGCCAGTGGTCAGGGGATCACTGAAGCTTTCTTT; CDR3 protein: CASGQGITEAFF
V gene: TRBV10-3; D gene: .; clone size: .; J gene: TRBJ2-7; CDR3 DNA: TGTGCCATCAGTGATCATGCAGATCAGCTACGAGGGCAGTACTTC; CDR3 protein: CAISDHADQLRGQYF
V gene: TRBV24-1; D gene: .; clone size: .; J gene: TRBJ2-5; CDR3 DNA: TGTGCCACCAGTGACCCTTCGGGCACAGGAGAGACCCAGTACTTC; CDR3 protein: CATSDPSGTGETQYF
V gene: TRBV11-3; D gene: TRBD2; clone size: .; J gene: TRBJ2-5; CDR3 DNA: TGTGCCAGCAGCCCGCTTTCGGGACTAGCGGGGGAAGAGACCCAGTACTTC; CDR3 protein: CASSPLSGLAGEETQYF
V gene: TRBV5-1; D gene: TRBD1; clone size: .; J gene: TRBJ1-5; CDR3 DNA: TGCGCCAGCAGCAGTGGGACAGAGTTCAATCAGCCCCAGCATTTT; CDR3 protein: CASSSGTEFNQPQHF
V gene: TRBV28; D gene: TRBD1; clone size: .; J gene: TRBJ2-7; CDR3 DNA: TGTGCCAGCAGTTCAATCCCCATCCGACAGGGGGGGTACGAGCAGTACTTC; CDR3 protein: CASSSIPIRQGGYEQYF
V gene: TRBV19; D gene: .; clone size: .; J gene: TRBJ2-2; CDR3 DNA: TGTGCCGGCAGGGGTTACACCGGGGAGCTGTTTTTT; CDR3 protein: CAGRGYTGELFF
V gene: TRBV7-2; D gene: .; clone size: .; J gene: TRBJ1-3; CDR3 DNA: TGTGCCAGCAGCTTACTGGGCCAGAACTCTGGAAACACCATATATTTT; CDR3 protein: CASSLLGQNSGNTIYF
V gene: TRBV9; D gene: TRBD2; clone size: once; J gene: TRBJ2-3; CDR3 DNA: TGTGCCAGCAGCCGAAATTCGGGGGGGCCAAAACATACGCAGTATTTT; CDR3 protein: CASSRNSGGPKHTQYF
V gene: TRBV7-2; D gene: TRBD1; clone size: .; J gene: TRBJ1-3; CDR3 DNA: TGTGCCAGCAGCTGGGACAGGGAGACCATATATTTT; CDR3 protein: CASSWDRETIYF
V gene: TRBV7-2; D gene: .; clone size: .; J gene: TRBJ2-5; CDR3 DNA: TGTGCCAGCAGCTCCGACAGTGGTTTGACCCAGTACTTC; CDR3 protein: CASSSDSGLTQYF
V gene: TRBV6-5; D gene: .; clone size: .; J gene: TRBJ1-2; CDR3 DNA: TGTGCCGCCTCCTCCCGAGGGAACTATGGCTACACCTTC; CDR3 protein: CAASSRGNYGYTF
V gene: TRBV19; D gene: TRBD1; clone size: .; J gene: TRBJ1-1; CDR3 DNA: TGTGCCAGTAGTGGGGGACAGACTAACACTGAAGCTTTCTTT; CDR3 protein: CASSGGQTNTEAFF
V gene: TRBV5-1; D gene: .; clone size: .; J gene: TRBJ1-2; CDR3 DNA: TGCGCCAGCAGCTTGGAACAAGTGAACTATGGCTACACCTTC; CDR3 protein: CASSLEQVNYGYTF
V gene: TRBV7-3; D gene: TRBD2; clone size: .; J gene: TRBJ2-1; CDR3 DNA: TGTGCCAGCAGCTTAGTCGGGACTAGCGGCCACAATGAGCAGTTCTTC; CDR3 protein: CASSLVGTSGHNEQFF
V gene: TRBV11-2; D gene: .; clone size: .; J gene: TRBJ1-6; CDR3 DNA: TGTGCCAGCAGCTCCCTCTCTGATTCACCCCTCCACTTT; CDR3 protein: CASSSLSDSPLHF
V gene: TRBV27; D gene: .; clone size: few; J gene: TRBJ1-2; CDR3 DNA: TGTGCCAGCAAGGGGTCTCAAAGACAGGCCGGATTCTATGGCTACACCTTC; CDR3 protein: CASKGSQRQAGFYGYTF
V gene: TRBV24-1; D gene: .; clone size: .; J gene: TRBJ2-7; CDR3 DNA: TGTGCCACCAGTGGCCAGTCCTACGAGCAGTACTTC; CDR3 protein: CATSGQSYEQYF
V gene: TRBV9; D gene: .; clone size: .; J gene: TRBJ1-5; CDR3 DNA: TGTGCCAGCAGCGTAAAGACGGACACCGATCAGCCCCAGCATTTT; CDR3 protein: CASSVKTDTDQPQHF
V gene: TRBV7-9; D gene: TRBD1; clone size: few; J gene: TRBJ2-1; CDR3 DNA: TGTGCCAGCAGCTTGGGGGAACAGGGGCCCTTTGATGAGCAGTTCTTC; CDR3 protein: CASSLGEQGPFDEQFF
V gene: TRBV19; D gene: TRBD1; clone size: .; J gene: TRBJ1-4; CDR3 DNA: TGTGCCAGTACCCGGACAGGATATGAAAAACTGTTTTTT; CDR3 protein: CASTRTGYEKLFF
V gene: TRBV4-2; D gene: .; clone size: many; J gene: TRBJ1-1; CDR3 DNA: TGTGCCAGCAGCCAGCCCAGGTTAACTGAAGCTTTCTTT; CDR3 protein: CASSQPRLTEAFF
V gene: TRBV18; D gene: .; clone size: .; J gene: TRBJ1-1; CDR3 DNA: TGTGCCAGCTCACCCTCTCGGACAGCCATGAACACTGAAGCTTTCTTT; CDR3 protein: CASSPSRTAMNTEAFF
V gene: TRBV5-6; D gene: .; clone size: few; J gene: TRBJ1-5; CDR3 DNA: TGTGCCAGCAGCTTGGCTGGCAGGGTAGGACAGCCCCAGCATTTT; CDR3 protein: CASSLAGRVGQPQHF
V gene: TRBV18; D gene: .; clone size: .; J gene: TRBJ1-1; CDR3 DNA: TGTGCCAGCTCACCACGGCTGGGCTCGGGGGCTGAAGCTTTCTTT; CDR3 protein: CASSPRLGSGAEAFF